The clone carrying this T cell receptor beta chain was found many times. Its target is not known. From RNA transcripts, TCR beta CDR3 regions were amplified. Researchers ran a first-round RT-PCR on the TCR CDR3 using the HTBI primer set. TCRdb reprocessed the multiplex PCR reads with MiXCR, giving one entry per CDR3 protein. This table holds about 400,000 distinct CDR3 sequences, about 16% found once. This entry comes from a study of T cells in Graves' hyperthyroidism and ophthalmopathy. Study-level background: Peripheral blood collection took place at initial diagnosis, before any treatment.

Study-wide results and caveats: Most thyroid clonotypes with frequency above 0.001 were detected in blood.

V was clipped by 2 bases and J by 1 base; unmatched bases: 8. Germline V lookup: CDR1 SNHLY, CDR2 FYNNEI. This CDR3 region has 17 residues. This chain joins TRBV2 and TRBJ2-3, with 8 bases lining up with TRBD2. This receptor was identified in a woman aged 25 to 39 with Graves' hyperthyroidism. Sequenced: blood. Written as DNA, the CDR3 is TGTGCCAGCAGTGAATGGGTAGCGGGGCTACGCACAGATACGCAGTATTTT. It encodes CASSEWVAGLRTDTQYF. The whole variable domain, remainder taken from reference TRBV2 and TRBJ2-3, is EPEVTQTPSHQVTQMGQEVILRCVPISNHLYFYWYRQILGQKVEFLVSFYNNEISEKSEIFDDQFSVERPDGSNFTLKIRSTKLEDSAMYFCASSEWVAGLRTDTQYFGPGTRLTVL.